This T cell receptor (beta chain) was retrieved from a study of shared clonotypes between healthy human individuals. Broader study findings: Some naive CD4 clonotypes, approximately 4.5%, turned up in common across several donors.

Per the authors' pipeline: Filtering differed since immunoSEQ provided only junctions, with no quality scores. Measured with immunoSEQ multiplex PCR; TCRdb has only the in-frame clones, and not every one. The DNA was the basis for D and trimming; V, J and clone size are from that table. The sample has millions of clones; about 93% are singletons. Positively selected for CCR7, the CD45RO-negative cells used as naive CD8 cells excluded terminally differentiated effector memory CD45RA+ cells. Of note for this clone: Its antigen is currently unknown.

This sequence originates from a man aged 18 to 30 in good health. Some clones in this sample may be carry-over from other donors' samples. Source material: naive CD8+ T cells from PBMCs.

As DNA, the CDR3 is TGTGCCAGCAGCTCACGACTAGCGGACGGGGAAGATACGCAGTATTTT. Encoded protein: CASSSRLADGEDTQYF. The chain joins TRBV11-3 to TRBJ2-3; 9 nucleotides line up with TRBD2. Germline V gene lookup returns CDR1 SGHNT and CDR2 YENEEA. This CDR3 spans 16 amino acids. The V segment lost 4 bases and the J segment 5 bases; nucleotides outside the gene matches: 10.